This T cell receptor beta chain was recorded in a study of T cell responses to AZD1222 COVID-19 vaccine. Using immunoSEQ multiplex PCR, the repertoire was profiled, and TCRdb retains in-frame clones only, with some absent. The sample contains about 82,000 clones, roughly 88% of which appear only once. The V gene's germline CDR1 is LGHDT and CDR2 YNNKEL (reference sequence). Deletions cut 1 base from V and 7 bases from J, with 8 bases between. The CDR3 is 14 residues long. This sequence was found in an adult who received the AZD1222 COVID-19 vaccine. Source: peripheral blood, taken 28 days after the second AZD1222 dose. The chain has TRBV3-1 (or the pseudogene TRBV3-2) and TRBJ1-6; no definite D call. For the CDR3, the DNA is TGTGCCAGCAGCCAAGCCCAGTTCAATTCACCCCTCCACTTT. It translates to CASSQAQFNSPLHF.